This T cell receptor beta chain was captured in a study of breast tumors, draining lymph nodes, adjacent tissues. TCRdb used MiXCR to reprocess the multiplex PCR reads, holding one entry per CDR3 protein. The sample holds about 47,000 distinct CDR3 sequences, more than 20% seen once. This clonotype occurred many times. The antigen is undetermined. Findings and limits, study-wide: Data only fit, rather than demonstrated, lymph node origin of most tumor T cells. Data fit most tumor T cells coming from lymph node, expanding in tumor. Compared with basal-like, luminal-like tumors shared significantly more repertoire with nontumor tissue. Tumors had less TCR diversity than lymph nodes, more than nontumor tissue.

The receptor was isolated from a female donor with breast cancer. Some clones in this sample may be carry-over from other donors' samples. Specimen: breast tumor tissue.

The CDR3 region has the DNA TGTGCCAGCAGCCCCAAAACCAAGGGGTTGACTAGCGGGGACTACGAGCAGTACTTC. The encoded protein is CASSPKTKGLTSGDYEQYF. The V call is TRBV4-2, the J call TRBJ2-7; 11 nucleotides align to TRBD2. The CDR3 extends over 19 amino acids. Trimming removed 4 bases from V and 3 bases from J; junction bases left unmatched: 17. The germline V gene has CDR1 LGHNA and CDR2 YNFKEQ.